This T cell receptor beta chain emerged from a study of identical twins. The CDR3 covers 16 residues. Trimming cost V 0 bases and J 5 bases; bases outside gene matches: 7. Germline loops: CDR1 SGHTA, CDR2 FQGNSA. TCRdb fed the 5' RACE reads into MiXCR, producing one record per CDR3 protein. Of around 490,000 distinct CDR3 sequences in the sample, under 25% were seen once. The data were also submitted as part of a second study, on yellow fever vaccine responses in identical twins.

The receptor comes from a woman between 18 and 29 years old in good health. The chain has TRBV7-2 and TRBJ2-3, with 8 bases fitting TRBD2. Sample: CD4+ T cells sorted from blood. The CDR3: CASSLAGELAGDTQYF. CDR3 bases: TGTGCCAGCAGCTTAGCAGGGGAGCTAGCGGGAGATACGCAGTATTTT. Using reference TRBV7-2 and TRBJ2-3 for the parts outside the CDR3, the full variable domain is GAGVSQSPSNKVTEKGKDVELRCDPISGHTALYWYRQSLGQGLEFLIYFQGNSAPDKSGLPSDRFSAERTGGSVSTLTIQRTQQEDSAVYLCASSLAGELAGDTQYFGPGTRLTVL.